The 20 T cell receptor beta chains below come from one sample, sequenced in a study of blood T cell repertoires in COVID-19. Libraries were prepared by immunoSEQ multiplex PCR; TCRdb keeps only in-frame clonotypes and omits some of them. The repertoire holds around 78,000 clones, approximately 86% seen once, with around 2% in the top ten. The sample taken for sequencing was peripheral blood. Every receptor here comes from a woman aged 55-69 years with acute or convalescent COVID-19.

Points on this clone: This sample also contains other DNA sequences that code for the same CDR3. The CDR3 is CASSLGQGNYGYTF. CDR3 DNA: TGTGCCAGCAGCTTAGGACAGGGGAACTATGGCTACACCTTC. V and J are TRBV7-9 and TRBJ1-2, with 8 bases matching TRBD1. Germline assignment: CDR1 SEHNR and CDR2 FQNEAQ (reference sequence). The CDR3 loop spans 14 amino acids. With 1 base clipped from V and 2 bases from J, the junction kept 0 bases outside the gene matches.

The chain combines TRBV6-6 with TRBJ2-1, with D perhaps TRBD2 (6 bases). This CDR3 has 13 amino acids. The germline CDR1 and CDR2 sequences are MNHNY and SVGAGI (reference sequence). V was cut by 10 bases and J by 0 bases, with 10 bases left in between. The CDR3 bases are TGTGCCACCGAGGACTACTCCTACAATGAGCAGTTCTTC. This sequence encodes CATEDYSYNEQFF.

The CDR3 is CASRQSPNVNEQFF. The CDR3 coding sequence is TGTGCCAGTAGGCAGTCGCCGAACGTGAATGAGCAGTTCTTC. The chain uses TRBV19 and TRBJ2-1; D is ambiguous. Trimming left V 6 bases short and J 7 bases short, with 16 bases between. Germline V CDR1 and CDR2: LNHDA, SQIVND (reference sequence). This CDR3 is 14 amino acids long. Looking up the rest from reference TRBV19 and TRBJ2-1 gives the full variable domain: DGGITQSPKYLFRKEGQNVTLSCEQNLNHDAMYWYRQDPGQGLRLIYYSQIVNDFQKGDIAEGYSVSREKKESFPLTVTSAQKNPTAFYLCASRQSPNVNEQFFGPGTRLTVL.

The V call is TRBV7-2, the J call TRBJ1-2; D uncertain. The CDR3 is 14 amino acids. The germline CDR1 and CDR2 sequences are SGHTA and FQGNSA. Deletions cut 2 bases from V and 1 base from J, with 8 bases between. CDR3 sequence reads: CASSLSGINYGYTF. CDR3 DNA: TGTGCCAGCAGCTTATCGGGGATTAACTATGGCTACACCTTC.

The V gene is TRBV7-9, the J gene TRBJ2-3; TRBD1 agrees at 8 bases. This CDR3 is built from 15 residues. J gave up 3 bases and V 1 base, and 3 bases lay outside the gene matches. CDR1 and CDR2 (germline): SEHNR, FQNEAQ (reference sequence). CDR3 residues: CASSLGDRNTDTQYF. The CDR3 nucleotides are TGTGCCAGCAGCTTAGGGGACAGGAATACAGATACGCAGTATTTT.

The V and J genes are TRBV28 and TRBJ2-7, with no clear D. This CDR3 contains 14 residues. The V gene's germline CDR1 is MDHEN and CDR2 SYDVKM. V was pared by 2 bases and J by 3 bases, with 11 bases between. The CDR3 loop is CASSLIGGYYEQYF. The CDR3 DNA is TGTGCCAGCAGTTTAATTGGCGGTTACTACGAGCAGTACTTC. Combining the CDR3 with reference TRBV28 and TRBJ2-7 gives the whole variable domain DVKVTQSSRYLVKRTGEKVFLECVQDMDHENMFWYRQDPGLGLRLIYFSYDVKMKEKGDIPEGYSVSREKKERFSLILESASTNQTSMYLCASSLIGGYYEQYFGPGTRLTVT.

V usage is TRBV6-5 and J usage is TRBJ2-7; D is possibly TRBD1 (5 bases). The germline V and J ends were trimmed by 6 bases and 3 bases, with 12 bases remaining between them. The germline V gene has CDR1 MNHEY and CDR2 SVGAGI. There are 13 residues in the CDR3. CDR3: CASSADIDYEQYF. The CDR3 nucleotides are TGTGCCAGCAGCGCGGACATAGACTACGAGCAGTACTTC.

The chain employs TRBV28 and TRBJ1-2; a weak D match, TRBD1 (5 bases). The CDR3 runs 16 residues. Germline CDR1 reads MDHEN; CDR2 reads SYDVKM. The V end lost 7 bases, the J end lost 2 bases, and 20 bases lay between the germline ends. The CDR3 here is CASTQPRGSPNYGYTF. The CDR3, as DNA: TGTGCCAGCACCCAACCCCGGGGGAGTCCGAACTATGGCTACACCTTC.

The chain combines TRBV28 with TRBJ2-2, with a weak D call TRBD2 (5 bases). Germline V gene sequence: CDR1 MDHEN, CDR2 SYDVKM. V was pared by 5 bases and J by 4 bases, with 11 bases between. This CDR3 has 14 amino acids. The CDR3 sequence: CASSPGLITGELFF. CDR3 sequence (DNA): TGTGCCAGCAGTCCCGGACTTATCACCGGGGAGCTGTTTTTT.

The chain carries TRBV2 and TRBJ1-1; D ambiguous. The CDR3 loop spans 13 amino acids. In germline, CDR1 is SNHLY, CDR2 FYNNEI. V was clipped by 4 bases and J by 4 bases, with 10 bases between them. CDR3 residues: CASSVSWSTEAFF. The CDR3 region has the DNA TGTGCCAGCAGTGTTTCATGGAGCACTGAAGCTTTCTTT. The full variable domain, completed using reference TRBV2 and TRBJ1-1, is EPEVTQTPSHQVTQMGQEVILRCVPISNHLYFYWYRQILGQKVEFLVSFYNNEISEKSEIFDDQFSVERPDGSNFTLKIRSTKLEDSAMYFCASSVSWSTEAFFGQGTRLTVV.

V usage is TRBV6-5 and J usage is TRBJ1-4, with 7 positions matching TRBD1. Unmatched junction bases numbered 9, after V lost 6 bases and J lost 5 bases. The CDR3 covers 15 residues. Germline V gives CDR1 MNHEY, CDR2 SVGAGI. This CDR3 is CASSGYSTGNEKLFF. In nucleotides, the CDR3 is TGTGCCAGCAGCGGCTATTCGACAGGGAATGAAAAACTGTTTTTT.

The rearrangement links TRBV7-2 to TRBJ2-7, with 10 nucleotides matching TRBD1. V trimming: 3 bases; J trimming: 5 bases; junction bases outside the gene matches: 7. The germline V gene encodes CDR1 SGHTA and CDR2 FQGNSA. CDR3 length: 15 amino acids. CDR3 sequence reads: CASSFWGQGLHEQYF. The CDR3, as DNA: TGTGCCAGCAGCTTTTGGGGACAGGGGCTACACGAGCAGTACTTC.

The chain combines TRBV3-1 (or the pseudogene TRBV3-2) with TRBJ2-1, with D maybe TRBD2 (6 bases). The CDR3 sequence is 14 residues long. V was clipped by 6 bases and J by 5 bases, with 14 bases between them. Germline V gives CDR1 LGHDT, CDR2 YNNKEL (reference sequence). CDR3 coding DNA: TGTGCCAGCAGTACTAGCTTTGGCGACAATGAGCAGTTCTTC. Translation gives CASSTSFGDNEQFF.

The J gene is TRBJ1-2, the V gene TRBV12-3 or TRBV12-4, with D perhaps TRBD1 (5 bases). The CDR3 runs to 12 residues. Trimming cost V 3 bases and J 7 bases, with 9 bases left between them. CDR3 in DNA: TGTGCCAGCAGTTTTGGTGGGGCTGGCTACACCTTC. Translated, it gives CASSFGGAGYTF.

The rearrangement joins TRBV11-1 to TRBJ2-1, with D possibly TRBD2 on 6 matching bases. This CDR3 is 13 amino acids long. CDR1 and CDR2 from the germline V gene are SGHAT and FQDESV (reference sequence). Trimming took off 5 bases at V and 12 bases at J, with 17 bases between the two ends. In DNA, the CDR3 is TGTGCCAGCAGCCCCGACCTCGGCGGGATGCAGTTCTTC. Residues: CASSPDLGGMQFF.

This clone was observed a handful of times. The V call is TRBV2, the J call TRBJ1-1; no reliable D call. The CDR3 sequence is 12 residues long. CDR1 is SNHLY and CDR2 is FYNNEI in the germline V gene. Between the trimmed V and J ends, which lost 3 bases and 6 bases, there was a span of 8 bases. This CDR3 is CASSEGSPEAFF. The DNA for the CDR3 is TGTGCCAGCAGTGAGGGGAGCCCTGAAGCTTTCTTT.

The CDR3 is CASSPRAGAYETQYF. The CDR3 coding sequence is TGTGCCAGCAGCCCACGCGCGGGGGCGTATGAGACCCAGTACTTC. The J gene is TRBJ2-5, the V gene TRBV7-2; D might be TRBD2 (7 bases). Germline CDR1 and CDR2: SGHTA and FQGNSA. This CDR3 is built from 15 residues. Trimming pared 5 bases from V and 5 bases from J, leaving 18 bases between.

The chain joins TRBV5-6 to TRBJ1-4, with 8 bases identical to TRBD1. J gave up 3 bases and V 4 bases, and 5 bases lay outside the gene matches. The CDR3 consists of 15 residues. The V gene's germline CDR1 is SGHDT and CDR2 YYEEEE. This chain's CDR3 is CASSPQGGSNEKLFF. The CDR3, as DNA: TGTGCCAGCAGCCCACAGGGGGGCTCTAATGAAAAACTGTTTTTT.

The V gene is TRBV5-5, the J gene TRBJ1-1; D is perhaps TRBD1 (5 bases). CDR3 length: 16 amino acids. The ends were cut back, 1 base at V and 3 bases at J, with 16 bases in the middle. Germline values: CDR1 SGHKS, CDR2 YYEKEE (reference sequence). CDR3 coding DNA: TGTGCCAGCAGCTTGAGACAGCGACAATGGGACACTGAAGCTTTCTTT. It encodes CASSLRQRQWDTEAFF.

Here the CDR3 reads CASSVDGTAVYEQYF. The CDR3 DNA reads TGTGCCAGCAGCGTAGACGGGACAGCGGTATACGAGCAGTACTTC. J is TRBJ2-7 and V is TRBV9; 7 bases map to TRBD1. The CDR3 contains 15 residues. Germline loops: CDR1 SGDLS, CDR2 YYNGEE. Trimming at V came to 0 bases and at J to 4 bases, leaving 7 bases not matched to a gene.